A single sample gave rise to the 30 T cell receptor beta chains below, sequenced in a study of T cell responses to AZD1222 COVID-19 vaccine. Sequencing used immunoSEQ multiplex PCR; TCRdb keeps in-frame clones, though not all of them. The repertoire includes about 79,000 clones, about 88% of them detected once, and 28% sits in the top ten. Source: peripheral blood, taken 28 days after the second AZD1222 dose. The receptors were sampled from an adult who received the AZD1222 COVID-19 vaccine.

The CDR3 sequence is CASSDWDRGEAEAFF. The DNA for the CDR3 is TGTGCCAGCAGTGACTGGGACAGGGGAGAGGCTGAAGCTTTCTTT. V and J are TRBV27 and TRBJ1-1, with 10 positions matching TRBD1. Trimming cost V 5 bases and J 6 bases; bases outside gene matches: 9. Germline-derived CDR1 and CDR2 are MNHEY and SMNVEV (reference sequence). The CDR3 covers 15 residues.

V is TRBV12-3 or TRBV12-4 and J is TRBJ1-1; the D is unclear. The CDR3 runs to 12 residues. Trimming took 7 bases from V and 2 from J, leaving 8 bases between them. The CDR3 reads CASMGYNTEAFF. The CDR3 DNA is TGTGCCAGCATGGGGTATAACACTGAAGCTTTCTTT.

V usage is TRBV28 and J usage is TRBJ2-1; 8 bases match TRBD2. CDR1 and CDR2 from the germline V gene are MDHEN and SYDVKM. Trimming at V came to 6 bases and at J to 6 bases, leaving 10 bases not matched to a gene. There are 15 residues in the CDR3. CDR3 protein: CASSQGLVSGNEQFF. CDR3 sequence (DNA): TGTGCCAGCAGCCAGGGACTAGTCTCTGGCAATGAGCAGTTCTTC.

The chain combines TRBV5-1 with TRBJ2-7, with a weak D call TRBD2 (5 bases). V lost 3 bases, J lost 5 bases, and 15 bases lay in between. The CDR3 sequence is 14 residues long. Germline CDR1 and CDR2: SGHRS and YFSETQ. The CDR3 coding sequence is TGCGCCAGCAGCTACCAGGTCTCGGGGAACGAGCAGTACTTC. This gives the protein CASSYQVSGNEQYF.

This chain joins TRBV30 and TRBJ1-3; unclear D gene. Trimming removed 7 bases from V and 4 bases from J, with 11 bases in between. This CDR3 has 12 residues. CDR1 is GTSNPN and CDR2 is SVGIG in the germline V gene (reference sequence). DNA for the CDR3: TGTGCCTTTACGCCACAAGGAAACACCATATATTTT. Amino acid sequence: CAFTPQGNTIYF.

The genes are TRBV5-1 and TRBJ2-3; 9 bases are a match to TRBD1. The CDR3 totals 15 residues. CDR1 and CDR2 from the germline V gene are SGHRS and YFSETQ. The V gene end was trimmed by 2 bases and the J gene end by 4 bases; junction bases not matched to a gene: 5. The CDR3 DNA is TGCGCCAGCAGCTTACAGGGGGCTCGGTCAGATACGCAGTATTTT. Its protein product is CASSLQGARSDTQYF. The full variable domain, in which reference TRBV5-1 and TRBJ2-3 provide the parts outside the CDR3, is KAGVTQTPRYLIKTRGQQVTLSCSPISGHRSVSWYQQTPGQGLQFLFEYFSETQRNKGNFPGRFSGRQFSNSRSEMNVSTLELGDSALYLCASSLQGARSDTQYFGPGTRLTVL.

The J gene is TRBJ1-5, the V gene TRBV5-6; no reliable D call. Looked up from germline, CDR1 is SGHDT and CDR2 is YYEEEE. There are 12 residues in the CDR3. V was cut by 1 base and J by 4 bases, with 3 bases left in between. The CDR3 here is CASSLINQPQHF. The CDR3 nucleotides read TGTGCCAGCAGCTTGATTAATCAGCCCCAGCATTTT.

The V and J genes are TRBV4-2 and TRBJ1-1; TRBD1 matches at 7 bases. Unmatched junction bases numbered 6, after V lost 3 bases and J lost 11 bases. The germline V gene has CDR1 LGHNA and CDR2 YNFKEQ. This CDR3 is built from 12 residues. The CDR3 nucleotides read TGTGCCAGCAGCCAGGGTGACAGGGTCGCTTTCTTT. Amino acid sequence: CASSQGDRVAFF.

The chain recombines TRBV11-2 with TRBJ1-3; D gene unclear. V lost 5 bases to trimming and J lost 4 bases, with 12 bases between them. The CDR3 is 14 amino acids. CDR1 is SGHAT and CDR2 is FQNNGV in the germline V gene. The CDR3 region has the DNA TGTGCCAGCAGCATGTTGCAATCCGGAAACACCATATATTTT. Its translation: CASSMLQSGNTIYF.

This clone was observed a few times. The chain recombines TRBV9 with TRBJ2-7; 10 bases line up with TRBD1. Germline-derived CDR1 and CDR2 are SGDLS and YYNGEE. After removal of 4 bases from V and 6 bases from J, the junction contained 13 bases not matched to a gene. The length of the CDR3 is 16 residues. The CDR3 loop is CASSNQPGQGIGEQYF. Written as DNA, the CDR3 is TGTGCCAGCAGCAACCAGCCGGGACAGGGGATTGGCGAGCAGTACTTC.

This chain uses TRBV29-1 with TRBJ2-7; 11 bases fit TRBD2. Germline assignment: CDR1 SQVTM and CDR2 ANQGSEA. V trimming: 3 bases; J trimming: 1 base; junction bases outside the gene matches: 2. The CDR3 totals 14 residues. CDR3 nucleotide sequence: TGCAGCGTTGAGACTAGCGGGATTTCCTACGAGCAGTACTTC. This translates into CSVETSGISYEQYF.

The chain has TRBV7-6 and TRBJ1-2; 7 nucleotides match TRBD1. CDR3 length: 13 amino acids. Germline CDR1 is SGHVS and CDR2 is FNYEAQ. With 6 bases clipped from V and 2 bases from J, the junction kept 3 bases outside the gene matches. The CDR3 reads CASRPGGNYGYTF. In DNA, the CDR3 is TGTGCCAGCAGGCCAGGGGGGAACTATGGCTACACCTTC. Full variable domain (outside the CDR3, taken from reference TRBV7-6 and TRBJ1-2): GAGVSQSPRYKVTKRGQDVALRCDPISGHVSLYWYRQALGQGPEFLTYFNYEAQQDKSGLPNDRFSAERPEGSISTLTIQRTEQRDSAMYRCASRPGGNYGYTFGSGTRLTVV.

The V and J genes are TRBV4-1 and TRBJ2-7, with D uncertain. The V and J ends lost 0 bases and 3 bases respectively, with 15 bases between them. There are 16 residues in the CDR3. Germline lookup yields CDR1 MGHRA and CDR2 YSYEKL. The CDR3 spells CASSQDGGRVGYEQYF. CDR3 nucleotide sequence: TGCGCCAGCAGCCAAGACGGCGGACGGGTAGGCTACGAGCAGTACTTC.

The rearrangement uses TRBV9 and TRBJ2-2, with a weak D call TRBD1 (6 bases). V lost 3 bases, J lost 8 bases, and 17 bases lay in between. The germline V gene has CDR1 SGDLS and CDR2 YYNGEE. This CDR3 is built from 15 residues. CDR3 nucleotides: TGTGCCAGCAGCGCGATGGACAGAGTACCGGGGGAGCTGTTTTTT. The encoded protein is CASSAMDRVPGELFF. Full variable domain (outside the CDR3, taken from reference TRBV9 and TRBJ2-2): DSGVTQTPKHLITATGQRVTLRCSPRSGDLSVYWYQQSLDQGLQFLIQYYNGEERAKGNILERFSAQQFPDLHSELNLSSLELGDSALYFCASSAMDRVPGELFFGEGSRLTVL.

This chain links TRBV15 with TRBJ1-1; D is perhaps TRBD1 (5 bases). Per the germline V gene, CDR1 is LNHNV and CDR2 is YYDKDF (reference sequence). The CDR3 spans 14 residues. Trimming shortened V by 0 bases and J by 7 bases, and 12 bases separated the two germline ends. The CDR3 DNA sequence: TGTGCCACCAGCAGAGATCTGGGGGAACGTGAAGCTTTCTTT. Translation gives CATSRDLGEREAFF.

V usage is TRBV5-8 and J usage is TRBJ2-3; 8 bases are a match to TRBD2. Per the germline V gene, CDR1 is SGHTS and CDR2 is YDEGEE. The V segment lost 3 bases and the J segment 9 bases; nucleotides outside the gene matches: 18. The length of the CDR3 is 17 residues. CDR3 sequence reads: CASSSVLSGRKGETQYF. The CDR3 DNA reads as TGTGCCAGCAGCTCCGTCCTCAGCGGGAGAAAAGGAGAGACGCAGTATTTT.

The sample holds one count of this clone. The rearrangement uses TRBV5-6 and TRBJ1-5; no definite D call. The V end was cut by 1 base, the J end by 11 bases, with 19 bases between. Per the germline V gene, CDR1 is SGHDT and CDR2 is YYEEEE. The CDR3 has 15 residues. The CDR3 reads CASSLNIAPGRAQHF. The CDR3 nucleotides are TGTGCCAGCAGCTTGAATATTGCCCCCGGTAGGGCCCAGCATTTT.

V and J are TRBV12-3 or TRBV12-4 and TRBJ2-3; no reliable D call. V shed 8 bases and J shed 5 bases, with 11 bases lying between them. CDR3 size: 12 residues. This CDR3 reads CASSRIGDTQYF. The CDR3 DNA reads as TGTGCCAGCTCGCGGATAGGAGATACGCAGTATTTT.

The chain links TRBV20-1 to TRBJ1-2; D not certain. Trimming stripped 6 bases from V and 9 bases from J, with 8 bases between. This CDR3 comprises 9 residues. CDR1 DFQATT and CDR2 SNEGSKA come from the germline V gene (reference sequence). The CDR3, as DNA: TGCAGTGCCCCCCCAAGCTACACCTTC. Amino acid sequence: CSAPPSYTF.

The gene calls are TRBV15 and TRBJ2-6, with TRBD1 matching over 7 bases. Germline V CDR1 and CDR2: LNHNV, YYDKDF (reference sequence). Germline trimming cut 1 base from V and 1 base from J; bases unmatched to any gene: 7. This CDR3 spans 18 amino acids. CDR3 DNA: TGTGCCACCAGCAGAGGACAGGGAGTAAGGTCTGGGGCCAACGTCCTGACTTTC. Its translation is CATSRGQGVRSGANVLTF.

The rearrangement uses TRBV3-1 (or the pseudogene TRBV3-2) and TRBJ2-3, with no clear D. V lost 1 base to trimming and J lost 0 bases, with 2 bases between them. Germline loops: CDR1 LGHDT, CDR2 YNNKEL (reference sequence). This CDR3 is built from 13 residues. In DNA, the CDR3 is TGTGCCAGCAGCCAAGTAAGCACAGATACGCAGTATTTT. As protein: CASSQVSTDTQYF.

The chain is built from TRBV19 and TRBJ2-5, with D possibly being TRBD1 (6 bases). Trimming pared 3 bases from V and 5 bases from J, leaving 16 bases between. There are 15 residues in the CDR3. Germline V gives CDR1 LNHDA, CDR2 SQIVND (reference sequence). The CDR3 loop is CASSMSGRRGETQYF. CDR3 bases: TGTGCCAGTAGTATGAGTGGCCGTAGGGGGGAGACCCAGTACTTC.

This chain connects TRBV2 to TRBJ1-3; 8 bases fit TRBD1. The length of the CDR3 is 13 residues. J was trimmed by 4 bases and V by 9 bases; bases with no gene match: 5. Germline values: CDR1 SNHLY, CDR2 FYNNEI. The CDR3 is CASGQGPGNTIYF. The CDR3, as DNA: TGTGCCAGTGGACAGGGCCCAGGAAACACCATATATTTT.

The chain employs TRBV11-2 and TRBJ2-7; no reliable D call. V dropped 3 bases and J dropped 0 bases, with 9 bases sitting between them. Germline V gene data show CDR1 as SGHAT and CDR2 as FQNNGV. This CDR3 is 14 amino acids long. The CDR3 region is CASSLKGDSYEQYF. The CDR3 DNA sequence: TGTGCCAGCAGCTTGAAGGGTGACTCCTACGAGCAGTACTTC.

The rearrangement uses TRBV5-4 and TRBJ2-5; TRBD1 aligns across 8 bases. This CDR3 has 15 amino acids. The germline V gene encodes CDR1 SGHNT and CDR2 YYREEE (reference sequence). J was trimmed by 5 bases and V by 4 bases; bases with no gene match: 10. CDR3 protein: CASSDRDRRMETQYF. The CDR3, as DNA: TGTGCCAGCAGCGACCGGGACAGGCGCATGGAGACCCAGTACTTC.

The chain links TRBV19 to TRBJ2-7; 9 nucleotides agree with TRBD1. Germline V lookup: CDR1 LNHDA, CDR2 SQIVND (reference sequence). The CDR3 length is 13 residues. The V segment lost 9 bases and the J segment 6 bases; nucleotides outside the gene matches: 9. CDR3 in DNA: TGTGCCAGCCAGCGGGACAGGGACTCCGAGCAGTACTTC. It is translated as CASQRDRDSEQYF. The whole variable domain, filled in from reference TRBV19 and TRBJ2-7, reads DGGITQSPKYLFRKEGQNVTLSCEQNLNHDAMYWYRQDPGQGLRLIYYSQIVNDFQKGDIAEGYSVSREKKESFPLTVTSAQKNPTAFYLCASQRDRDSEQYFGPGTRLTVT.

Here the CDR3 reads CAWSPDRGSYYEQYF. DNA of the CDR3: TGTGCCTGGAGTCCAGACCGAGGCAGCTACTACGAGCAGTACTTC. The chain uses TRBV30 and TRBJ2-7; D ambiguous. Germline V CDR1 and CDR2: GTSNPN, SVGIG (reference sequence). V lost 2 bases to trimming and J lost 3 bases, with 17 bases between them. The CDR3 runs to 15 residues.

V is TRBV4-3 and J is TRBJ2-7; TRBD1 aligns across 9 bases. From germline, CDR1 is LGHNA and CDR2 YSLEER. This CDR3 contains 15 residues. With V trimmed by 3 bases and J by 3 bases, 6 bases remained unmatched. This chain's CDR3 is CASSQGQGSLYEQYF. For the CDR3, the DNA is TGCGCCAGCAGCCAGGGACAGGGAAGTCTCTACGAGCAGTACTTC.

This clone has just a few counts. This chain connects TRBV7-9 to TRBJ2-2; D is unclear. Trimming stripped 4 bases from V and 1 base from J, with 13 bases between. This CDR3 has 16 residues. Germline CDR1 reads SEHNR; CDR2 reads FQNEAQ (reference sequence). The CDR3 nucleotides read TGTGCCAGCAGCTCACTCCGGCAAAGGAACACCGGGGAGCTGTTTTTT. This encodes CASSSLRQRNTGELFF.

The rearrangement joins TRBV9 to TRBJ2-7, with no clear D. Germline values: CDR1 SGDLS, CDR2 YYNGEE. V was clipped by 0 bases and J by 7 bases, with 14 bases between them. The CDR3 length is 14 residues. For the CDR3, the DNA is TGTGCCAGCAGCGTAGACCCCGCCGGGTGGGAGCAGTACTTC. Its translation is CASSVDPAGWEQYF.